This T cell receptor (beta chain) is from a study of T cell repertoires in cytomegalovirus infection. For the study at large: Public TCR beta signatures were indicative of both CMV infection and a matching HLA type. Study results and limitations: Dominant in the ex vivo response were TCR beta clonotypes restricted by HLA-C and specific for CMV. Based on cumulative public TCR beta family frequency, carriers of CMV plus the relevant HLA were identified.

As to this clonotype: Its target is unknown.

Each CDR3 protein gets one entry after TCRdb re-called the reads with MiXCR. The sample shows around 95,000 distinct CDR3 sequences, about 29% of them seen only once. This clonotype originated in a human donor in good health (CMV status not recorded). Some clones in this sample may be carry-over from other donors' samples. The sequenced sample was CD8+ T cells from cultured PBMCs, obtained from culture after CMV antigen stimulation.

CDR3 nucleotide sequence: TGTGCCTGGTCCTCGGGACGGTTCACTGAAGCTTTCTTT. The encoded protein is CAWSSGRFTEAFF. This chain links TRBV30 with TRBJ1-1; TRBD1 is a possible D gene (5 bases). The CDR3 is made up of 13 amino acids. Germline V lookup: CDR1 GTSNPN, CDR2 SVGIG (reference sequence). The V end was cut by 5 bases, the J end by 4 bases, with 14 bases between.